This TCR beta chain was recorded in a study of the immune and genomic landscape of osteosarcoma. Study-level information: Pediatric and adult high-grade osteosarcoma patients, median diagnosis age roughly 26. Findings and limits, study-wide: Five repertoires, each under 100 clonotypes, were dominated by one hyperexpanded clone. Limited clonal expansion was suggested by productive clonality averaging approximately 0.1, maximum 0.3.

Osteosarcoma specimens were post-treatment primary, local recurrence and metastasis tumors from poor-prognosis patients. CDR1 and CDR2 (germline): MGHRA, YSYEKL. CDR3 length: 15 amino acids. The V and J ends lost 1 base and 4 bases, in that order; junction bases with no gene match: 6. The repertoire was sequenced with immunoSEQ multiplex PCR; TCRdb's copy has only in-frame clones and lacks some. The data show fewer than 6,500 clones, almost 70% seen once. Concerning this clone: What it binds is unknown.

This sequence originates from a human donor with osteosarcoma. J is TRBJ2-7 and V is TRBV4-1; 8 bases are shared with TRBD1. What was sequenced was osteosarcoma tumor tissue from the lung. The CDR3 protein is CASSQGETGDYEQYF. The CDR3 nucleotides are TGCGCCAGCAGCCAAGGCGAGACAGGGGATTACGAGCAGTACTTC.